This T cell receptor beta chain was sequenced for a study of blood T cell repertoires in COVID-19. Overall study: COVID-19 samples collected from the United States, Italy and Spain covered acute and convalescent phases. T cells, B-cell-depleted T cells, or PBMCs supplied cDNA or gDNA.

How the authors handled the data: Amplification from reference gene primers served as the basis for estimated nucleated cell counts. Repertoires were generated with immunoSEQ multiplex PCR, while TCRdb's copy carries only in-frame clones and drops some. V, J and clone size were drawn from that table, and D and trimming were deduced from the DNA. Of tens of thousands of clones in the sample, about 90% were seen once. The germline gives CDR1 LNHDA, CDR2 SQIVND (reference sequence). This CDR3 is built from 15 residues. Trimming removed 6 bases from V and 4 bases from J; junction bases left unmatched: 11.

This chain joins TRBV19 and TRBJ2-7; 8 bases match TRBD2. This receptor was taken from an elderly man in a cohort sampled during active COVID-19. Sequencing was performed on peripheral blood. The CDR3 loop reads CASRVRGAPGYEQYF. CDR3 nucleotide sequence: TGTGCCAGTAGGGTGCGGGGGGCCCCTGGATACGAGCAGTACTTC.